This T cell receptor (beta chain) is drawn from a study of blood T cell repertoires in COVID-19. Study-level background: Italy, Spain and the United States were the sources of the convalescent and acute COVID-19 samples.

CDR1 and CDR2 (germline): SGHRS, YFSETQ. There are 11 residues in the CDR3. V was cut by 5 bases and J by 5 bases, with 7 bases left in between. The authors' processing: Using reference gene primer amplification, nucleated cell counts were estimated. Repertoires were generated with immunoSEQ multiplex PCR, while TCRdb's copy carries only in-frame clones and drops some. V, J and clone size reflect that table, while D and trimming were determined from the DNA. The sample has tens of thousands of clones, around four fifths seen once. This clone has only a few counts. The sample taken for sequencing was peripheral blood. This clonotype originated in a man aged 50 or older with active COVID-19. V usage is TRBV5-1 and J usage is TRBJ1-1; D unresolved. CDR3 amino acids: CASRKETEAFF. For the CDR3, the DNA is TGCGCCAGCAGGAAGGAGACTGAAGCTTTCTTT.